This entry lists 10 T cell receptor beta chains sequenced from one sample in a study of shared clonotypes between healthy human individuals. Using immunoSEQ multiplex PCR, the repertoire was profiled, and TCRdb retains in-frame clones only, with some absent. The sample consists of over a million clones, approximately 96% of them appearing once. Sequencing was done on a sample of naive CD4+ T cells sorted from blood. Subset denoted: CD45RA+ positively selected. All receptors come from a man aged 30-40 years in good health.

The V and J genes are TRBV5-1 and TRBJ2-3; D not certain. The CDR3 has 15 residues. Germline CDR1 and CDR2: SGHRS and YFSETQ. V was trimmed by 1 base and J by 4 bases, leaving 13 bases between them. CDR3 coding DNA: TGCGCCAGCAGCTTGATGGCGATCCCCGCAGATACGCAGTATTTT. This codes for CASSLMAIPADTQYF.

About this clone: Other DNA sequences from this sample encode an identical CDR3 as well. The rearrangement joins TRBV9 to TRBJ2-7, with 13 bases lining up with TRBD2. The CDR3 loop spans 15 amino acids. Germline lookup yields CDR1 SGDLS and CDR2 YYNGEE. V trimming: 4 bases; J trimming: 1 base; junction bases outside the gene matches: 2. CDR3 in DNA: TGTGCCAGCAGCTTGGGACTAGCGGGGTCCTACGAGCAGTACTTC. This gives the protein CASSLGLAGSYEQYF.

The rearrangement links TRBV20-1 to TRBJ2-1, with D hard to call. The CDR3 is 11 amino acids. Trimming removed 8 bases from V and 5 bases from J, with 10 bases in between. The germline V gene encodes CDR1 DFQATT and CDR2 SNEGSKA (reference sequence). The CDR3 is CSPDSHNEQFF. The CDR3 region has the DNA TGCAGTCCAGATAGCCACAATGAGCAGTTCTTC.

The chain recombines TRBV28 with TRBJ1-4; D unresolved. The CDR3 runs to 14 residues. Germline CDR1 and CDR2: MDHEN and SYDVKM. V lost 2 bases and J 4 bases, leaving 8 bases between the germline ends. CDR3 in amino acids: CASSLGRINEKLFF. The CDR3 region has the DNA TGTGCCAGCAGTTTAGGACGGATTAATGAAAAACTGTTTTTT. The entire variable domain, with the rest obtained from reference TRBV28 and TRBJ1-4, is as follows: DVKVTQSSRYLVKRTGEKVFLECVQDMDHENMFWYRQDPGLGLRLIYFSYDVKMKEKGDIPEGYSVSREKKERFSLILESASTNQTSMYLCASSLGRINEKLFFGSGTQLSVL.

As for this clone: Additional DNA sequences in this sample encode the identical CDR3. The V and J genes are TRBV6-5 and TRBJ1-2, with D maybe TRBD1 (5 bases). CDR1 is MNHEY, CDR2 SVGAGI, per germline. V dropped 5 bases and J dropped 0 bases, with 10 bases sitting between them. This CDR3 is built from 14 residues. CDR3 sequence (DNA): TGTGCCAGCAGTCGGGACCGCGCTAACTATGGCTACACCTTC. Its protein is CASSRDRANYGYTF.

This chain connects TRBV5-1 to TRBJ2-2; D unclear. The CDR3 is 14 amino acids. Germline CDR1 is SGHRS and CDR2 is YFSETQ. V was shortened by 2 bases and J by 6 bases, with 11 bases between the two germline ends. The CDR3 protein is CASSFPPEAGELFF. The CDR3 DNA follows: TGCGCCAGCAGCTTCCCACCCGAGGCCGGGGAGCTGTTTTTT.

This chain links TRBV15 with TRBJ2-7; no clear D gene. Germline V gene lookup returns CDR1 LNHNV and CDR2 YYDKDF (reference sequence). V was clipped by 5 bases and J by 5 bases, with 16 bases between them. The CDR3 contains 14 residues. The CDR3 sequence: CATSAARYVDEQYF. The CDR3 DNA follows: TGTGCCACCAGCGCGGCCAGGTATGTCGACGAGCAGTACTTC.

CDR3 protein: CASSPTPLDHEQFF. CDR3 DNA sequence: TGTGCCAGCAGCCCAACACCACTAGACCATGAGCAGTTCTTC. The chain joins TRBV7-2 to TRBJ2-1, with a possible D match to TRBD2 (5 bases). This CDR3 spans 14 amino acids. Germline V gene lookup returns CDR1 SGHTA and CDR2 FQGNSA. V lost 5 bases to trimming and J lost 8 bases, with 16 bases between them.

Worth noting for this clone: The same CDR3 is also encoded by other DNA sequences in this sample. This sequence joins TRBV29-1 and TRBJ2-5; no definite D call. This CDR3 is built from 11 residues. V lost 6 bases and J 4 bases, leaving 9 bases between the germline ends. CDR1 is SQVTM, CDR2 ANQGSEA, per germline. CDR3 nucleotide sequence: TGCAGCGTCCGAGTTGGAGAGACCCAGTACTTC. This sequence encodes CSVRVGETQYF.

The V call is TRBV15, the J call TRBJ2-7; possibly TRBD1 for D (8 bases). This CDR3 has 16 amino acids. V was cut by 0 bases and J by 3 bases, with 15 bases left in between. Germline V gene lookup returns CDR1 LNHNV and CDR2 YYDKDF (reference sequence). This chain's CDR3 is CATSRDRGDRYYEQYF. CDR3 nucleotides: TGTGCCACCAGCAGAGATCGGGGGGACAGGTACTACGAGCAGTACTTC.